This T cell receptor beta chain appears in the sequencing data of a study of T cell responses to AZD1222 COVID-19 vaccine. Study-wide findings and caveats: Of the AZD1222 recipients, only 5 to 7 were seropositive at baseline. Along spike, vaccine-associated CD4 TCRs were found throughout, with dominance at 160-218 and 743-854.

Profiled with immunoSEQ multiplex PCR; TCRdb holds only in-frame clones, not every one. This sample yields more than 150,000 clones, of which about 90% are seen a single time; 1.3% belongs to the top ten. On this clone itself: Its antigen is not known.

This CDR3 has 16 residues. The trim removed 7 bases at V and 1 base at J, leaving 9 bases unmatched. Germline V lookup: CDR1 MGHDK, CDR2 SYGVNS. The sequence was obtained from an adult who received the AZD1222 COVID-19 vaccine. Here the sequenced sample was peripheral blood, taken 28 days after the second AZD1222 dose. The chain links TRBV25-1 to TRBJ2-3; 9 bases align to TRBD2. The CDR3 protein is CASTEGGRAGTDTQYF. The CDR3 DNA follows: TGTGCCAGCACCGAGGGCGGGAGGGCCGGCACAGATACGCAGTATTTT.